Following are 3 T cell receptor beta chains from one sample sequenced in a study of identifying expanded T cells in peripheral blood. Libraries were prepared by immunoSEQ multiplex PCR; TCRdb keeps only in-frame clonotypes and omits some of them. The sample lists 55,000 to 80,000 clones, about 83% occurring once. Sequenced input: blood. These receptors came from a person between 18 and 75 years old in good health.

The V and J genes are TRBV9 and TRBJ2-1, with 10 bases lining up with TRBD1. The trim removed 3 bases at V and 2 bases at J, leaving 2 bases unmatched. Germline V gene sequence: CDR1 SGDLS, CDR2 YYNGEE. This CDR3 has 15 residues. The CDR3 here is CASSAGTGAYNEQFF. The CDR3 DNA sequence: TGTGCCAGCAGCGCCGGGACAGGGGCCTACAATGAGCAGTTCTTC. The full variable domain, its missing parts supplied by reference TRBV9 and TRBJ2-1, is DSGVTQTPKHLITATGQRVTLRCSPRSGDLSVYWYQQSLDQGLQFLIQYYNGEERAKGNILERFSAQQFPDLHSELNLSSLELGDSALYFCASSAGTGAYNEQFFGPGTRLTVL.

V gene TRBV19 combines with J gene TRBJ2-3, with 7 bases aligning to TRBD2. CDR1 and CDR2 from the germline V gene are LNHDA and SQIVND (reference sequence). The CDR3 loop spans 17 amino acids. Trimming at V came to 5 bases and at J to 1 base, leaving 12 bases not matched to a gene. CDR3 loop: CASSSLPRGEGTDTQYF. CDR3 nucleotide sequence: TGTGCCAGTAGTTCCCTACCTCGGGGGGAGGGCACAGATACGCAGTATTTT.

The chain uses TRBV5-6 and TRBJ1-4; 7 nucleotides agree with TRBD1. The CDR3 spans 14 residues. In germline, CDR1 is SGHDT, CDR2 YYEEEE. Trimming at V came to 3 bases and at J to 5 bases, leaving 4 bases not matched to a gene. The chain's CDR3 is CASSSGQSNEKLFF. The CDR3 nucleotides read TGTGCCAGCAGCTCGGGACAGTCGAATGAAAAACTGTTTTTT.